Here is one TCR beta chain with its context. Its cognate antigen is unknown. The sample belongs to a study of vaccination and CD4 T cells after COVID-19. Whole-study context: Six men and four women formed the convalescents, two being Hispanic.

V lost 10 bases, J lost 0 bases, and 8 bases stayed unmatched. From germline, CDR1 is MNHEY and CDR2 SMNVEV (reference sequence). This CDR3 is built from 16 residues. Study-wide results and limits: The rise in median SARS-CoV-2-reactive clonotypes, from approximately 23 to 38, was not significant.

Treatment specified: roughly 10-day PBMC culture with coronavirus spike peptide pools or control peptides (ViraFEST assay). Oncomine TCR Beta short-read sequencing was applied to DNA from cultured CD4+ T cells. MiXCR, applied by TCRdb to the PCR reads, yields one record per CDR3 protein. The sample holds around 15,000 distinct CDR3 sequences, roughly two fifths seen once. This rearrangement joins TRBV27 to TRBJ2-3; 12 bases match TRBD2. The receptor comes from a human donor with COVID-19. Material for sequencing was cultured CD4+ T cells from blood. The CDR3 region is CATSGGGHPSTDTQYF. The CDR3 DNA follows: TGTGCCACTAGCGGGGGGGGACACCCTAGCACAGATACGCAGTATTTT.